Below are 10 T cell receptor beta chains sequenced from a single sample in a study of long-term antiretroviral therapy in people with HIV. Runs used v3.0 of the immunoSEQ assay and were done at survey level. TCRdb keeps only in-frame clones here, not all; method: immunoSEQ multiplex PCR. The sample shows 20,000 to 25,000 clones, around 90% of them seen only once. Here the sequenced sample was unsorted PBMCs, taken 2.3 years after starting antiretroviral therapy. The receptors were gathered from a man between 60 and 75 years old with HIV.

In this sample, this clone turned up once. This chain connects TRBV9 to TRBJ1-1; TRBD1 matches 7 bases. Trimming cost V 3 bases and J 4 bases; bases outside gene matches: 9. The V gene's germline CDR1 is SGDLS and CDR2 YYNGEE. CDR3 length: 15 residues. The CDR3 region is CASSAPSGGSTEAFF. DNA for the CDR3: TGTGCCAGCAGCGCTCCTTCAGGGGGAAGCACTGAAGCTTTCTTT.

This chain connects TRBV29-1 to TRBJ1-1, with unresolved D. Trimming pared 3 bases from V and 4 bases from J, leaving 6 bases between. Germline V gene sequence: CDR1 SQVTM, CDR2 ANQGSEA. This CDR3 spans 11 amino acids. CDR3 DNA sequence: TGCAGCGTTGATTGGCCCACTGAAGCTTTCTTT. It yields the protein CSVDWPTEAFF.

The chain uses TRBV29-1 and TRBJ2-1, with unresolved D. The V and J ends lost 0 bases and 13 bases respectively, with 10 bases between them. The CDR3 runs 11 residues. CDR1 is SQVTM, CDR2 ANQGSEA, per germline. CDR3 sequence (DNA): TGCAGCGTTGAAGATTCGGTAGTTCAGTTCTTC. Protein product: CSVEDSVVQFF.

On this clone itself: The junction and the germline gene differ at one end; a read error may be behind it. This chain links TRBV5-1 with TRBJ2-1; a weak D match, TRBD2 (6 bases). This CDR3 is 14 amino acids long. The germline gives CDR1 SGHRS, CDR2 YFSETQ. The CDR3 here is CASSLGDFYNEQLF. Written as DNA, the CDR3 is TGCGCCAGCAGCTTGGGGGACTTTTACAATGAGCAGCTCTTC. Looking up the rest from reference TRBV5-1 and TRBJ2-1 gives the full variable domain: KAGVTQTPRYLIKTRGQQVTLSCSPISGHRSVSWYQQTPGQGLQFLFEYFSETQRNKGNFPGRFSGRQFSNSRSEMNVSTLELGDSALYLCASSLGDFYNEQLFGPGTRLTVL.

The chain employs TRBV6-1 and TRBJ2-7; D possibly corresponds to TRBD2 (6 bases). V was pared by 3 bases and J by 4 bases, with 13 bases between. This CDR3 spans 14 amino acids. Per the germline V gene, CDR1 is MNHNS and CDR2 is SASEGT. For the CDR3, the DNA is TGTGCCAGCAGTGAGGGGGGTGCCCCTTACGAGCAGTACTTC. Translating it yields CASSEGGAPYEQYF.

The rearrangement uses TRBV2 and TRBJ2-7; the match to TRBD2 covers 8 bases. The CDR3 runs 14 residues. With 2 bases clipped from V and 4 bases from J, the junction kept 4 bases outside the gene matches. The germline V gene encodes CDR1 SNHLY and CDR2 FYNNEI. CDR3 DNA: TGTGCCAGCAGTGAACTCAGCGGGAGTTACGAGCAGTACTTC. This sequence encodes CASSELSGSYEQYF.

The rearrangement joins TRBV5-1 to TRBJ2-3; a possible D gene is TRBD1 (5 bases). The V gene lost 0 bases and the J gene lost 3 bases, with 11 bases spanning the gap. Germline CDR1 SGHRS, CDR2 YFSETQ. The CDR3 length is 15 residues. The DNA for the CDR3 is TGCGCCAGCAGCTTGGAGGCAGGGCTAACAGATACGCAGTATTTT. Translation gives CASSLEAGLTDTQYF.

This sequence joins TRBV28 and TRBJ1-3; D ambiguous. The germline V gene encodes CDR1 MDHEN and CDR2 SYDVKM. This CDR3 is built from 17 residues. V was cut by 1 base and J by 1 base, with 14 bases left in between. The DNA of the CDR3 is TGTGCCAGCAGTTTATCCCCGACTACCGATTCTGGAAACACCATATATTTT. The encoded protein is CASSLSPTTDSGNTIYF.

V usage is TRBV9 and J usage is TRBJ2-1, with 12 bases matching TRBD2. From germline, CDR1 is SGDLS and CDR2 YYNGEE. J gave up 7 bases and V 2 bases, and 4 bases lay outside the gene matches. The CDR3 length is 15 residues. CDR3 DNA sequence: TGTGCCAGCAGCGTTCTAGCGGGGGGGTGGAATGAGCAGTTCTTC. Protein product: CASSVLAGGWNEQFF.

The V and J genes are TRBV7-2 and TRBJ1-2; 9 bases align to TRBD1. This CDR3 contains 15 residues. Germline values: CDR1 SGHTA, CDR2 FQGNSA. The trim removed 5 bases at V and 4 bases at J, leaving 8 bases unmatched. DNA of the CDR3: TGTGCCAGCAGCACCGGAGGACAGGGGTCCTATGGCTACACCTTC. It translates to CASSTGGQGSYGYTF.